A selection of T cell receptor beta chains follows, all from one sample in a study of human T cells and chemical hapten exposure. Each CDR3 protein is one row after TCRdb ran MiXCR on the RACE reads. The sample lists 80,000 to 100,000 distinct CDR3 sequences, around 12% occurring once. The sample consisted of whole blood, taken in connection with sensitization to the hapten diphenylcyclopropenone (DPC). The receptor set was obtained from a woman aged 40 to 50 with alopecia areata. Some clones in this sample may be carry-over from other donors' samples. The CDR3 runs from the conserved cysteine through the conserved F or W.

J gene	V gene	CDR3 length	CDR3 protein
TRBJ2-7	TRBV23-1	14	CASRVGLADYEQYF
TRBJ1-2	TRBV5-1	14	CASSGTGTPGGYTF
TRBJ2-7	TRBV29-1	14	CSVHGQGGLNEQYF
TRBJ2-5	TRBV7-6	15	CASSLMSGEEETQYF
TRBJ2-3	TRBV6-2/TRBV6-3	13	CASSYQMRNTQYF
TRBJ2-2	TRBV7-8	14	CASSRDRVAGELFF
TRBJ1-4	TRBV29-1	13	CSARFSVNEKLFF
TRBJ1-1	TRBV7-2	16	CASSRQGGRMNTEAFF
TRBJ2-7	TRBV29-1	12	CSVGAGAYEQYF
TRBJ1-4	TRBV24-1	15	CATSDFGQGGEKLFF
TRBJ1-1	TRBV7-8	14	CASSLGSVRSSAFF
TRBJ2-5	TRBV5-1	16	CASSFTSGGFGETQYF
TRBJ1-1	TRBV6-2/TRBV6-3	15	CASSTSENGNTEAFF
TRBJ2-1	TRBV19	15	CASSTRGEPYNEQFF
TRBJ2-7	TRBV15	13	CATSRRDSDGQYF
TRBJ1-1	TRBV18	15	CASSPRQGGNTEAFF
TRBJ1-1	TRBV11-2	15	CASSLGWGQNTEAFF
TRBJ2-7	TRBV28	15	CASSFQGQGAVEQYF
TRBJ2-3	TRBV5-5	14	CASSRTLETDTQYF
TRBJ1-1	TRBV29-1	15	CSVVRTGEMNTEAFF
TRBJ2-3	TRBV29-1	13	CSSGLAGLDTQYF
TRBJ2-6	TRBV5-1	15	CASSVQGAGANVLTF
TRBJ2-7	TRBV28	13	CASRWTETYEQYF
TRBJ2-3	TRBV7-3	13	CASSNSNTDTQYF
TRBJ2-3	TRBV29-1	13	CSVAELAVDTQYF
TRBJ2-1	TRBV6-2/TRBV6-3	12	CASSSPGGSQFF
TRBJ1-1	TRBV19	14	CASSILGGDTEAFF
TRBJ1-4	TRBV29-1	13	CSVRQGASEKLFF
TRBJ2-1	TRBV7-6	19	CASSSQPGLAGVSYNEQFF